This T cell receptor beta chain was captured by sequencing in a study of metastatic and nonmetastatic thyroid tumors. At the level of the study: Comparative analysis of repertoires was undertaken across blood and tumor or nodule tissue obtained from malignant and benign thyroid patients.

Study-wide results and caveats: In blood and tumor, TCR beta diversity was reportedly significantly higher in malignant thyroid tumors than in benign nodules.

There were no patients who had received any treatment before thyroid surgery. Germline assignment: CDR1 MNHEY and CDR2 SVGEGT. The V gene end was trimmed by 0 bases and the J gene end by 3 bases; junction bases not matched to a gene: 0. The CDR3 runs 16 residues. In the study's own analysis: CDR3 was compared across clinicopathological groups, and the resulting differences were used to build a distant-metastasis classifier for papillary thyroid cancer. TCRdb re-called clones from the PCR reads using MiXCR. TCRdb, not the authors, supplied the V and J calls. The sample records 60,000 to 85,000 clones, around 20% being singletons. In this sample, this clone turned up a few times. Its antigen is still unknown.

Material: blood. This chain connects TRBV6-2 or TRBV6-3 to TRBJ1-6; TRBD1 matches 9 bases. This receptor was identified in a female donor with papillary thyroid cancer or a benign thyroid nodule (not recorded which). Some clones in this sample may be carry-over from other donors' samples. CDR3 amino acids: CASSYSTGGYNSPLHF. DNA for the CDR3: TGTGCCAGCAGTTACTCGACAGGGGGCTATAATTCACCCCTCCACTTT.